This record covers a single T cell receptor beta chain. The source of the sample is a study of blood T cell repertoires in COVID-19. The CDR3 is made up of 15 amino acids. In germline, CDR1 is MNHEY, CDR2 SVGAGI. The V segment lost 4 bases and the J segment 2 bases; nucleotides outside the gene matches: 8. Only in-frame clones appear in the TCRdb table, and some are missing; sequencing was by immunoSEQ multiplex PCR. This sample has around 300,000 clones, with around nine tenths found just once. Sequenced material: PBMCs or T cells enriched from blood (not recorded which). This clonotype originated in a woman aged 40-49 years who had recovered from COVID-19. V and J are TRBV6-5 and TRBJ2-7; 7 bases map to TRBD1. The CDR3 protein is CASSFAGDRPYEQYF. In DNA, the CDR3 is TGTGCCAGCAGTTTCGCTGGGGACAGACCCTACGAGCAGTACTTC.